Listed here are 20 T cell receptor beta chains from one sample, sequenced in a study of molecular identifiers for immune sequencing clone quantification. Via MiXCR, TCRdb re-called the PCR reads, giving one row per CDR3 protein. The sample records approximately 59,000 distinct CDR3 sequences, roughly 20% being singletons. Sequenced sample: naive CD8+ T cells from blood, with Jurkat cell RNA spiked in. Indicated subset: FACS-sorted CD8+CD4-CCR7+CD45RA+ naive T cells. The receptors were sampled from a human donor in good health. Some libraries in this study had Jurkat cell RNA spiked in.

Many counts were recorded for this clonotype. The chain's CDR3 is CASSLHPNEQFF. The DNA of the CDR3 is TGCGCCAGCAGCTTGCACCCCAATGAGCAGTTCTTC. V gene TRBV5-1 combines with J gene TRBJ2-1; D uncertain. CDR1 and CDR2 (germline): SGHRS, YFSETQ. The CDR3 is 12 residues long. V gave up 1 base and J gave up 6 bases, with 5 bases separating them. The entire variable domain, with the rest obtained from reference TRBV5-1 and TRBJ2-1, is as follows: KAGVTQTPRYLIKTRGQQVTLSCSPISGHRSVSWYQQTPGQGLQFLFEYFSETQRNKGNFPGRFSGRQFSNSRSEMNVSTLELGDSALYLCASSLHPNEQFFGPGTRLTVL.

This clonotype has ten or more counts. The gene calls are TRBV27 and TRBJ1-1, with D unclear. The V end was cut by 5 bases, the J end by 7 bases, with 26 bases between. Germline V gene data show CDR1 as MNHEY and CDR2 as SMNVEV (reference sequence). The CDR3 consists of 17 residues. CDR3 DNA sequence: TGTGCCAGCAGTGCAATCCAAGCAGTTGGCGCCGGGTATGAAGCTTTCTTT. Translated: CASSAIQAVGAGYEAFF.

This clonotype was detected many times. Here the CDR3 reads CASSLGLAGAHTDTQYF. In nucleotides, the CDR3 is TGTGCCAGCAGCTTAGGGCTAGCGGGTGCCCACACAGATACGCAGTATTTT. The rearrangement joins TRBV11-2 to TRBJ2-3; 8 bases align to TRBD2. V shed 1 base and J 2 bases; nucleotides not matched to a gene: 8. The CDR3 consists of 17 residues. Looked up from germline, CDR1 is SGHAT and CDR2 is FQNNGV.

This clonotype has more than one count but fewer than ten. Possible read error: a much larger clone is one base away. The chain employs TRBV27 and TRBJ2-2, with 7 bases identical to TRBD2. This CDR3 is 17 amino acids long. With 4 bases clipped from V and 4 bases from J, the junction kept 12 bases outside the gene matches. CDR1 and CDR2 (germline): MNHEY, SMNVEV (reference sequence). The CDR3 region is CASSSVGSSGRTGELFF. The CDR3 DNA follows: TGTGCCAGCAGTTCGGTCGGCTCTAGCGGACGCACCGGGGAGCTGTTTTTT.

This clonotype was seen many times. The junction departs from the called germline gene at one end, perhaps through a read error. The V call is TRBV3-1, the J call TRBJ2-3; no reliable D call. The CDR3 has 14 residues. Germline V gene data show CDR1 as LGHDT and CDR2 as YNNKEL (reference sequence). The CDR3 sequence: CASSEEAHTDTQYF. The CDR3, as DNA: TGTGCCAGCAGCGAAGAGGCACACACAGATACGCAGTATTTT.

This clonotype appeared a few times. This chain joins TRBV15 and TRBJ2-1; TRBD2 matches at 9 bases. This CDR3 has 15 residues. Unmatched junction bases numbered 8, after V lost 3 bases and J lost 8 bases. CDR1 is LNHNV, CDR2 YYDKDF, per germline (reference sequence). The CDR3 DNA sequence: TGTGCCACCAGCAGTTTGCGGGAGGGCTGGGATGAGCAGTTCTTC. This gives the protein CATSSLREGWDEQFF.

In this sample, this clonotype turned up many times. The rearrangement links TRBV29-1 to TRBJ2-3; weak D call: TRBD1 (5 bases). From germline, CDR1 is SQVTM and CDR2 ANQGSEA. V gave up 7 bases and J gave up 6 bases, with 20 bases separating them. CDR3 length: 14 residues. The CDR3 nucleotides read TGCAGCGCCCTCACCCTAGGGGCGGCGGATACGCAGTATTTT. This codes for CSALTLGAADTQYF.

In its sample, this clonotype was seen many times. The V and J genes are TRBV20-1 and TRBJ2-5; D is possibly TRBD1 (5 bases). This CDR3 contains 13 residues. V was trimmed by 8 bases and J by 1 base, leaving 14 bases between them. The V gene's germline CDR1 is DFQATT and CDR2 SNEGSKA (reference sequence). CDR3 sequence: CSHRRTFQETQYF. The CDR3 nucleotides are TGCAGTCACCGCAGGACATTCCAAGAGACCCAGTACTTC.

A word on this clonotype: A much larger clone is a single base away; this may be a read error. The CDR3 sequence is CAGRPLSEALWSYEQYF. The CDR3 DNA reads TGTGCCGGCAGACCCCTGTCGGAGGCCTTATGGTCCTACGAGCAGTACTTC. The rearrangement links TRBV2 to TRBJ2-7; a weak D match, TRBD2 (5 bases). The CDR3 contains 17 residues. Germline CDR1 and CDR2: SNHLY and FYNNEI.

This clonotype was seen many times. The chain combines TRBV2 with TRBJ2-3, with 11 bases lining up with TRBD2. Trimming cost V 3 bases and J 2 bases; bases outside gene matches: 1. This CDR3 is 15 amino acids long. Germline CDR1 and CDR2: SNHLY and FYNNEI. CDR3 in amino acids: CASSETSGNTDTQYF. Here the CDR3 DNA reads TGTGCCAGCAGTGAGACTAGCGGGAACACAGATACGCAGTATTTT.

As for this clonotype: This clone may be a read error of a much larger clone one base away. The chain uses TRBV7-3 and TRBJ2-1; 9 bases map to TRBD2. Germline V lookup: CDR1 SGHTA, CDR2 FQGTGA. J lost 4 bases, V lost 1 base, and 5 bases had no gene match. CDR3 length: 16 residues. In DNA form, the CDR3 reads TGTGCCAGCAGCTTAAGACTAGCGGACACTTACAATGAGCAGTTCTTC. Its protein product is CASSLRLADTYNEQFF.

This clonotype was recorded many times. J is TRBJ1-3 and V is TRBV28, with 8 bases that match TRBD1. The CDR3 has 16 amino acids. Trimming at V came to 5 bases and at J to 1 base, leaving 7 bases not matched to a gene. Germline values: CDR1 MDHEN, CDR2 SYDVKM. Here the CDR3 DNA reads TGTGCCAGCAGTACAGATCGACAGGGGTCTGGAAACACCATATATTTT. Translating gives CASSTDRQGSGNTIYF.

This clonotype was seen just once. The chain has TRBV9 and TRBJ1-5; no reliable D call. This CDR3 spans 15 amino acids. CDR1 is SGDLS and CDR2 is YYNGEE in the germline V gene. V was pared by 3 bases and J by 5 bases, with 15 bases between. DNA of the CDR3: TGTGCCAGCAGCGAGTGGGGTAGCGACGATCAGCCCCAGCATTTT. This codes for CASSEWGSDDQPQHF. Complete variable domain (other parts from reference TRBV9 and TRBJ1-5): DSGVTQTPKHLITATGQRVTLRCSPRSGDLSVYWYQQSLDQGLQFLIQYYNGEERAKGNILERFSAQQFPDLHSELNLSSLELGDSALYFCASSEWGSDDQPQHFGDGTRLSIL.

This rearrangement joins TRBV7-2 to TRBJ2-7; 7 nucleotides match TRBD2. The ends lost 3 bases at V and 3 bases at J; junction bases unmatched: 2. The CDR3 is 13 residues long. Germline V gene sequence: CDR1 SGHTA, CDR2 FQGNSA. The CDR3 spells CASSLPGGYEQYF. The CDR3 nucleotides read TGTGCCAGCAGCTTGCCGGGAGGCTACGAGCAGTACTTC.

The table lists this clonotype with a few counts. This chain links TRBV24-1 with TRBJ1-2, with a possible D match to TRBD1 (5 bases). The CDR3 runs 13 residues. V dropped 9 bases and J dropped 8 bases, with 18 bases sitting between them. Germline V gene lookup returns CDR1 KGHDR and CDR2 SFDVKD. The CDR3 nucleotides read TGTGCCACCCAAAGTTGGGGGAGTGAAGGCTACACCTTC. Its translation is CATQSWGSEGYTF.

With respect to this clonotype: Just one base apart from a much larger clone, this may be a read error. J is TRBJ2-3 and V is TRBV7-3; TRBD2 matches 9 bases. In germline, CDR1 is SGHTA, CDR2 FQGTGA. This CDR3 comprises 15 residues. The CDR3 is CASSLVGLAADMQYF. The CDR3 DNA follows: TGTGCCAGCAGCTTAGTGGGACTAGCTGCAGATATGCAGTATTTT.

In this sample, this clonotype turned up many times. The rearrangement joins TRBV2 to TRBJ2-1; the D gene is possibly TRBD1 (6 bases). Germline V CDR1 and CDR2: SNHLY, FYNNEI. V lost 3 bases to trimming and J lost 2 bases, with 14 bases between them. The CDR3 is made up of 16 amino acids. The CDR3 DNA follows: TGTGCCAGCAGTGATCCCCGGGACATCGCCTACAATGAGCAGTTCTTC. Residues: CASSDPRDIAYNEQFF.

This clonotype was detected many times. The chain joins TRBV4-2 to TRBJ2-1, with no clear D. Germline loops: CDR1 LGHNA, CDR2 YNFKEQ. V was pared by 0 bases and J by 5 bases, with 14 bases between. CDR3 length equals 16 residues. The chain's CDR3 is CASSQEFSRPNNEQFF. The CDR3 DNA is TGTGCCAGCAGCCAAGAGTTTTCTAGGCCCAACAATGAGCAGTTCTTC.

This clonotype appeared many times. The chain has TRBV7-8 and TRBJ2-3; tentatively, D is TRBD1 (6 bases). Trimming shortened V by 0 bases and J by 2 bases, and 9 bases separated the two germline ends. The CDR3 is 15 residues long. Germline lookup yields CDR1 SGHVS and CDR2 FQNEAQ. CDR3 nucleotides: TGTGCCAGCAGCTTAGCAGGGGGATACACAGATACGCAGTATTTT. Encoded protein: CASSLAGGYTDTQYF. Variable domain in full (rest from reference TRBV7-8 and TRBJ2-3): GAGVSQSPRYKVAKRGQDVALRCDPISGHVSLFWYQQALGQGPEFLTYFQNEAQLDKSGLPSDRFFAERPEGSVSTLKIQRTQQEDSAVYLCASSLAGGYTDTQYFGPGTRLTVL.

Details on this clonotype: Just one base apart from a much larger clone, this may be a read error. The rearrangement joins TRBV10-3 to TRBJ1-2; D is unclear. The germline V gene encodes CDR1 ENHRY and CDR2 SYGVKD. The CDR3 runs 11 residues. Written as DNA, the CDR3 is TGTGCCTTCAGGTCGGGCCATGACTACACCTTC. It is translated as CAFRSGHDYTF.